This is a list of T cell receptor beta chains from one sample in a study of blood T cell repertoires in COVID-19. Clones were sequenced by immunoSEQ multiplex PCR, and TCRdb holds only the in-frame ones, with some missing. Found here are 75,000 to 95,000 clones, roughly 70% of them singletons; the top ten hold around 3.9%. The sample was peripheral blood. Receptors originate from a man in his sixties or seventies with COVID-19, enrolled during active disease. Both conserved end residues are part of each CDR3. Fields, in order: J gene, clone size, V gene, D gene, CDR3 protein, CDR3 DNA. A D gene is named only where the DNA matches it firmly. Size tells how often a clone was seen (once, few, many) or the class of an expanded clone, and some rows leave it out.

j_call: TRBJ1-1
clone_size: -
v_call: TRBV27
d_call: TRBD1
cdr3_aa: CASSLIRGRDTEAFF
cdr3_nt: TGTGCCAGCAGTTTAATAAGGGGGCGAGACACTGAAGCTTTCTTT

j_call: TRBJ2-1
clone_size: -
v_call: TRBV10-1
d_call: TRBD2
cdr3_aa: CASRGVCGRNNNEQFF
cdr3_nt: TGCGCCAGCAGGGGGGTTTGCGGGAGAAACAACAATGAGCAGTTCTTC

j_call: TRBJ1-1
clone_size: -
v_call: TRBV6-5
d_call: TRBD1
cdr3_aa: CASSYSRGPFPEAFF
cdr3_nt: TGTGCCAGCAGTTACAGCAGGGGGCCATTCCCTGAAGCTTTCTTT

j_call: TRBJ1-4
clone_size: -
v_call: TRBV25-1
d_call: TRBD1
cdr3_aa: CATGQGASHNEKLFF
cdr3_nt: TGTGCCACAGGACAGGGGGCATCCCATAATGAAAAACTGTTTTTT

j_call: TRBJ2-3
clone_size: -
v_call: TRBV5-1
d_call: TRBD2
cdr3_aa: CATGAGSTDTQYF
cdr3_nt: TGCGCCACGGGAGCGGGAAGCACAGATACGCAGTATTTT

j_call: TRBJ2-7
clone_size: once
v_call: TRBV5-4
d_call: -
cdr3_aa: CASSPKDQGWNEQYF
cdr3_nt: TGTGCCAGCAGCCCGAAGGACCAGGGGTGGAACGAGCAGTACTTC

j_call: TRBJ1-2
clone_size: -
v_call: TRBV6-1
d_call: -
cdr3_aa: CASSEGGDFGYTF
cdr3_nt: TGTGCCAGCAGTGAAGGGGGGGACTTTGGCTACACCTTC

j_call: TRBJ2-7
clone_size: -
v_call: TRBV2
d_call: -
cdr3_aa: CASSESSGKFYEQYF
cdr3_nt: TGTGCCAGCAGTGAGTCGAGCGGAAAATTCTACGAGCAGTACTTC

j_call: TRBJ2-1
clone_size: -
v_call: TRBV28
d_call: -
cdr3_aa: CASSLESDEQFF
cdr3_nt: TGTGCCAGCAGTTTAGAGTCCGATGAGCAGTTCTTC

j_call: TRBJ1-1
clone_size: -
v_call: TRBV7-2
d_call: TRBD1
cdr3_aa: CASSLAQGQGHEAFF
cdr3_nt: TGTGCCAGCAGCTTAGCGCAAGGACAGGGGCATGAAGCTTTCTTT

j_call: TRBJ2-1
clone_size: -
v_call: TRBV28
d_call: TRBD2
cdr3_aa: CASSLADNEQFF
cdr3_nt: TGTGCCAGCAGTCTAGCGGACAATGAGCAGTTCTTC

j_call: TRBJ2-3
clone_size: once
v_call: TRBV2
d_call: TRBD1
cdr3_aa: CASSWVQGATDTQYF
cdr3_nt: TGTGCCAGCAGTTGGGTACAGGGGGCGACCGATACGCAGTATTTT

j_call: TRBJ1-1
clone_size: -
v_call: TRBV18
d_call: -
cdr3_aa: CASSPDMNTEAFF
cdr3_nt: TGTGCCAGCTCACCGGACATGAACACTGAAGCTTTCTTT

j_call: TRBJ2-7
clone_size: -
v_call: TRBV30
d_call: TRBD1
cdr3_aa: CASTGITYEQYF
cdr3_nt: TGTGCCTCGACAGGGATTACCTACGAGCAGTACTTC

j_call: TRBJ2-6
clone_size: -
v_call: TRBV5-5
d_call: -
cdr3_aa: CASSFRQSGANVLTF
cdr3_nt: TGTGCCAGCAGCTTCCGACAATCTGGGGCCAACGTCCTGACTTTC

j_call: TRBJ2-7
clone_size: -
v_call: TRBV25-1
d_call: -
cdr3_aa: CASSDLQGSGEQYF
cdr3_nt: TGTGCCAGCAGTGACCTACAGGGTTCCGGCGAGCAGTACTTC

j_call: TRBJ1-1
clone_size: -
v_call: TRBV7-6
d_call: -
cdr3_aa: CASSSRGAPYTEAFF
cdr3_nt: TGTGCCAGCAGCTCCCGGGGGGCGCCCTACACTGAAGCTTTCTTT

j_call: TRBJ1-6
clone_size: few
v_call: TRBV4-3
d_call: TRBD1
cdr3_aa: CASSQEELGQASFSLHF
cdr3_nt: TGCGCCAGCAGCCAAGAAGAATTGGGACAGGCTTCTTTTTCCCTCCACTTT

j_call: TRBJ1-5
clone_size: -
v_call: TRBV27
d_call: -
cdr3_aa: CARRRGQGWGNQPQHF
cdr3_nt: TGTGCCAGAAGGAGGGGCCAGGGCTGGGGCAATCAGCCCCAGCATTTT

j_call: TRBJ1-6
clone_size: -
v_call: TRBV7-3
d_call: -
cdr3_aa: CASSLGGGDQDSPLHF
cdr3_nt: TGTGCCAGCAGCTTAGGGGGCGGCGATCAAGATTCACCCCTCCACTTT